This T cell receptor (beta chain) was observed in a study of early T cells in non-severe SARS-CoV-2 infection. Turning to the study itself: Chains were unpaired, as sequencing was done on bulk RNA from unsorted whole blood. Points from the study as a whole: Matches to VDJdb favored anti-spike CD8 responses and missed private and CD4 specificities.

Each single cDNA molecule received a unique molecular identifier. TCRdb reprocessed the 5' RACE reads via MiXCR and lists one record per CDR3 protein. Among tens of thousands of distinct CDR3 sequences listed, 3.5% to 5.5% were seen once. This clonotype was detected many times. The antigen is unknown. V lost 7 bases, J lost 7 bases, and 8 bases stayed unmatched. Germline V lookup: CDR1 LNHDA, CDR2 SQIVND (reference sequence). The CDR3 totals 15 residues. The sample in question was whole blood, obtained at baseline. This clonotype was obtained from an adult who was a healthcare worker with PCR-confirmed SARS-CoV-2 infection or an uninfected control (not recorded which). This chain links TRBV19 with TRBJ2-2; 11 bases align to TRBD1. CDR3 in DNA: TGTGCCAGTACCCCAGGACAGGGGGCGATCGGGGAGCTGTTTTTT. This gives the protein CASTPGQGAIGELFF.